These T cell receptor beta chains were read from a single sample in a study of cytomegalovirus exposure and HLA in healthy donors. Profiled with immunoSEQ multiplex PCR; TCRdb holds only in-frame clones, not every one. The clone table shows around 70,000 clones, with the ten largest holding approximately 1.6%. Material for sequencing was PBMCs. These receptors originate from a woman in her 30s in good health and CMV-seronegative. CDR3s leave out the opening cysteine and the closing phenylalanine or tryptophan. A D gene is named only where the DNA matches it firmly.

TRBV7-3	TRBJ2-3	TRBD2	ASSLGLATDTQY
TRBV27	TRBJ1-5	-	ASSFQGHQPNQPQH
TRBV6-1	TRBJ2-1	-	ASSWAWEADEQF
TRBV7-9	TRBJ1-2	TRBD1	ASSLIRTGEGYT
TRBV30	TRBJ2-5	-	AWSVQATRETQY
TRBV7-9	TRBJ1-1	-	ASSLAINTEAF
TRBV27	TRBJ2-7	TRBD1	ASNCRDRVPGEQY
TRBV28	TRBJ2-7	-	ASSFPNSYEQY
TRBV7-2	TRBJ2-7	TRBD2	ASSPSVRGTSGRYEQY
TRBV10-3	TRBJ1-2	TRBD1	ATAQGATYGYT
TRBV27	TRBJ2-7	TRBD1	PLDRGIHEQY
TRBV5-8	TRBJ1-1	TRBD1	ASRDRGRTEAF
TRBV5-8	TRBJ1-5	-	ASRVQQGPQH
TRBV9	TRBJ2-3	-	ASSDLQGTDTQY
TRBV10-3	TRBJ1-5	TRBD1	AISPGQNQPQH
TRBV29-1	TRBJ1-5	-	SVSEGRYQPQH
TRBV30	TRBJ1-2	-	AWSAKSGGYT
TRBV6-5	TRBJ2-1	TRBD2	ASRTSGGVNEQF
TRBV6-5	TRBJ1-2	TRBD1	ASSYLDREGGYT
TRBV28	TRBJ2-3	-	ASSPTGIAPDTQY
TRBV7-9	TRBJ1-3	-	ASSLSSGNTIY
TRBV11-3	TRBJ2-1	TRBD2	ASSFGRAGGLPNEQF
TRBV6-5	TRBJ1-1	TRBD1	ASSYSGGTGNTEAF
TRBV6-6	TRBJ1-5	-	AAGQPQH
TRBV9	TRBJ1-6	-	ASNRVPNSPLH
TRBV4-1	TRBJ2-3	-	ASSQGRASTDTQY
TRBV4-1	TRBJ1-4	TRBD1	ASKTTGQDNEKLF
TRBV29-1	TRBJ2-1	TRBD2	SVEGYRGGAYNEQF
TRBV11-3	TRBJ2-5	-	ASSFAPRGAQY
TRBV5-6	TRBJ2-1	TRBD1	ASSLARGRGYNEQF
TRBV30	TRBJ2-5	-	AWSRLSGPSENQY
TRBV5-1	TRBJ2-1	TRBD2	ASSPLAGALYNEQF
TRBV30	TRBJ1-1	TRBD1	ACPGQGAATEAF
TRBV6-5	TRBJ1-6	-	ASSYSRARSPLH
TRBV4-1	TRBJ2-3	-	ASSYLRAGGGPDTQY
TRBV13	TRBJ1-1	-	ASSHRAVNTEAF
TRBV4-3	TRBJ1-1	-	ASRKRKKAF
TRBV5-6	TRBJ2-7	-	ASSYGTPVEY
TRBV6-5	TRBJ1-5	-	ASSYSHLGGQPQH
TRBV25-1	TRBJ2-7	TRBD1	ASSGTGMTYEQY
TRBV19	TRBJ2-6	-	ASSVTSGGANVLT
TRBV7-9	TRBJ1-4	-	ASSLAEEDEKLF
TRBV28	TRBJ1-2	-	ASSLWTGDGYT
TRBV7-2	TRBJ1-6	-	ASSYTGINSPLH
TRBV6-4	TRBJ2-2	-	ASSARGLSGGELF
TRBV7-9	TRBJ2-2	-	ALMGANTGELF
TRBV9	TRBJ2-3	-	ASSVITGSDTQY
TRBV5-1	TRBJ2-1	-	ASGGGGMYEQF
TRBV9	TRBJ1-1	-	ASSAQSWNTEAF
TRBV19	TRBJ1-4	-	ASSIPQGGAEKLF